The 21 T cell receptor beta chains listed next were all sequenced from one sample in a study of post-analysis software for immune sequencing data. Their antigens are not known. TCR beta cDNA libraries included unique molecular identifiers. TCRdb fed the PCR reads into MiXCR, producing one record per CDR3 protein. This table has 700,000 to 900,000 distinct CDR3 sequences, just over 45% appearing once. Study observations and caveats: When patients were compared with controls, about 5 TRBV segments were more frequent, TRBV5-6, TRBV5-1 and TRBV20-1 among them.

The sample was blood. The receptors stem from a girl aged 5 to 17 with multiple sclerosis.

The table lists this clonotype with a few counts. V is TRBV12-3 or TRBV12-4 and J is TRBJ2-7; D is possibly TRBD2 (6 bases). V dropped 0 bases and J dropped 5 bases, with 8 bases sitting between them. This CDR3 contains 13 residues. The CDR3 DNA reads TGTGCCAGCAGTTTAGCTCGGGGGAACGAGCAGTACTTC. This gives the protein CASSLARGNEQYF.

This clonotype was observed a single time. The V gene is TRBV7-9, the J gene TRBJ2-3; weak D call: TRBD2 (6 bases). Germline loops: CDR1 SEHNR, CDR2 FQNEAQ (reference sequence). Trimming pared 5 bases from V and 2 bases from J, leaving 14 bases between. This CDR3 comprises 15 residues. The CDR3 is CASSPTSRITDTQYF. Here the CDR3 DNA reads TGTGCCAGCAGCCCTACTAGCAGGATCACAGATACGCAGTATTTT.

J is TRBJ2-7 and V is TRBV5-1; a possible D gene is TRBD2 (5 bases). This CDR3 is built from 13 residues. The V gene lost 4 bases and the J gene lost 7 bases, with 15 bases spanning the gap. Looked up from germline, CDR1 is SGHRS and CDR2 is YFSETQ. The CDR3 sequence: CASSPGLLNEQYF. The CDR3 DNA follows: TGCGCCAGCAGCCCCGGACTTTTAAATGAGCAGTACTTC.

The J gene is TRBJ1-2, the V gene TRBV4-3, with D perhaps TRBD1 (6 bases). The length of the CDR3 is 13 residues. Trimming stripped 1 base from V and 10 bases from J, with 13 bases between. Germline CDR1 LGHNA, CDR2 YSLEER. CDR3 DNA sequence: TGCGCCAGCAGCCAAGCCAACAGGGCAATCTACACCTTC. The encoded protein is CASSQANRAIYTF.

This clonotype came up once. J is TRBJ2-1 and V is TRBV6-5; either TRBD1 or TRBD2 may supply D (5 bases each). The V end lost 9 bases, the J end lost 8 bases, and 11 bases lay between the germline ends. CDR1 is MNHEY and CDR2 is SVGAGI in the germline V gene. This CDR3 spans 11 amino acids. The CDR3 DNA follows: TGTGCCAGTACAAGGGGACATGAGCAGTTCTTC. It encodes CASTRGHEQFF.

This chain uses TRBV27 with TRBJ2-4; no reliable D call. The J call may be in error: the DNA end matches TRBJ2-7 better. CDR1 and CDR2 (germline): MNHEY, SMNVEV (reference sequence). This CDR3 comprises 15 residues. CDR3 loop: CASSLSGPRPGEQYF. In DNA form, the CDR3 reads TGTGCCAGCAGTTTATCTGGACCCCGCCCCGGCGAGCAGTACTTC.

This clonotype was observed a handful of times. This chain uses TRBV7-6 with TRBJ2-3; TRBD1 matches 7 bases. V was pared by 1 base and J by 2 bases, with 3 bases of the junction left unmatched. From germline, CDR1 is SGHVS and CDR2 FNYEAQ. CDR3 length equals 15 residues. CDR3 sequence reads: CASSLGDRDTDTQYF. CDR3 bases: TGTGCCAGCAGCTTAGGGGACAGAGACACAGATACGCAGTATTTT.

This clonotype was seen more than once but under ten times. This sequence joins TRBV6-2 or TRBV6-3 and TRBJ2-2, with D unclear. The CDR3 loop spans 15 amino acids. Looked up from germline, CDR1 is MNHEY and CDR2 is SVGEGT. V was pared by 2 bases and J by 5 bases, with 12 bases between. CDR3 nucleotide sequence: TGTGCCAGCAGTTACCAGGTGTCCGGAACCGGGGAGCTGTTTTTT. It is translated as CASSYQVSGTGELFF.

This chain links TRBV20-1 with TRBJ2-3; 9 nucleotides agree with TRBD1. After removal of 5 bases from V and 4 bases from J, the junction contained 7 bases not matched to a gene. Germline CDR1 is DFQATT and CDR2 is SNEGSKA (reference sequence). This CDR3 is built from 14 residues. The CDR3 loop reads CSAWDRVDPDTQYF. The CDR3 DNA reads as TGCAGTGCTTGGGACAGGGTGGATCCAGATACGCAGTATTTT.

The V gene is TRBV2, the J gene TRBJ1-2, with D unresolved. The CDR3 is 14 amino acids. Per germline, CDR1 SNHLY and CDR2 FYNNEI. Trimming took off 4 bases at V and 3 bases at J, with 12 bases between the two ends. The CDR3 region is CASSGTVPDYGYTF. CDR3 nucleotides: TGTGCCAGCAGTGGGACGGTGCCCGACTATGGCTACACCTTC. The whole variable domain, remainder taken from reference TRBV2 and TRBJ1-2, is EPEVTQTPSHQVTQMGQEVILRCVPISNHLYFYWYRQILGQKVEFLVSFYNNEISEKSEIFDDQFSVERPDGSNFTLKIRSTKLEDSAMYFCASSGTVPDYGYTFGSGTRLTVV.

V and J are TRBV5-5 and TRBJ2-1; D gene ambiguous. Trimming stripped 2 bases from V and 0 bases from J, with 9 bases between. CDR3 length: 15 amino acids. Germline CDR1 is SGHKS and CDR2 is YYEKEE (reference sequence). The CDR3: CASSLHPSSYNEQFF. The CDR3, as DNA: TGTGCCAGCAGCTTACACCCTAGCTCCTACAATGAGCAGTTCTTC.

This clonotype was observed a handful of times. The chain links TRBV20-1 to TRBJ1-1; D unclear. The V end was cut by 3 bases, the J end by 5 bases, with 10 bases between. The germline V gene has CDR1 DFQATT and CDR2 SNEGSKA (reference sequence). This CDR3 is 12 amino acids long. The DNA for the CDR3 is TGCAGTGCTAGTGGACCAGTGACTGAAGCTTTCTTT. It codes for CSASGPVTEAFF.

The V gene is TRBV18, the J gene TRBJ2-1, with TRBD2 matching 7 bases. This CDR3 has 14 residues. Germline trimming cut 5 bases from V and 9 bases from J; bases unmatched to any gene: 10. Germline lookup yields CDR1 KGHSH and CDR2 LQKENI. For the CDR3, the DNA is TGTGCCAGCTCATTTCCTAGCGGATTGGGTGAGCAGTTCTTC. Translating gives CASSFPSGLGEQFF. Complete variable domain (other parts from reference TRBV18 and TRBJ2-1): NAGVMQNPRHLVRRRGQEARLRCSPMKGHSHVYWYRQLPEEGLKFMVYLQKENIIDESGMPKERFSAEFPKEGPSILRIQQVVRGDSAAYFCASSFPSGLGEQFFGPGTRLTVL.

On this clonotype itself: Germline is not matched at one junction end, which may reflect a read error. J is TRBJ2-5 and V is TRBV5-5; no clear D gene. Germline CDR1 SGHKS, CDR2 YYEKEE (reference sequence). The CDR3 runs to 15 residues. Written as DNA, the CDR3 is TGTGCCAGCAGCTTGGATTCACGCGACCAAGACACCCAGTACTTC. Its translation is CASSLDSRDQDTQYF.

This clonotype was observed at least ten times. V is TRBV15 and J is TRBJ2-5; D not resolved. Per the germline V gene, CDR1 is LNHNV and CDR2 is YYDKDF (reference sequence). V lost 0 bases and J lost 5, with 4 bases in between. The CDR3 is 12 residues long. The CDR3 nucleotides read TGTGCCACCAGCAGAGATGGCGAGACCCAGTACTTC. Its translation is CATSRDGETQYF.

This clonotype turned up a few times. The chain is built from TRBV12-3 or TRBV12-4 and TRBJ1-1; D gene unclear. Trimming removed 3 bases at V and 3 bases at J, with 8 bases between. This CDR3 region has 13 residues. The CDR3 coding sequence is TGTGCCAGCAGTTTCGCTGGGGACACTGAAGCTTTCTTT. It specifies CASSFAGDTEAFF.

This clonotype occurred a few times. The genes are TRBV6-6 and TRBJ1-2; D is unresolved. Germline assignment: CDR1 MNHNY and CDR2 SVGAGI (reference sequence). The CDR3 runs 11 residues. The V and J ends lost 6 bases and 4 bases respectively, with 6 bases between them. CDR3 region: CASRNSYGYTF. CDR3 coding DNA: TGTGCCAGCAGGAACAGCTATGGCTACACCTTC.

V usage is TRBV29-1 and J usage is TRBJ1-1, with D perhaps TRBD1 (6 bases). The CDR3 consists of 12 residues. Trimming removed 2 bases at V and 5 bases at J, with 9 bases between. The germline CDR1 and CDR2 sequences are SQVTM and ANQGSEA. The CDR3 DNA is TGCAGCGTTGAAACAGGGCGTACTGAAGCTTTCTTT. Amino acid sequence: CSVETGRTEAFF.

This clonotype appeared a few times. CDR3 in DNA: TGCAGCGTTGAAGATCGAGGACCTTCCTATGGCTACACCTTC. Protein product: CSVEDRGPSYGYTF. The chain combines TRBV29-1 with TRBJ1-2; D is unclear. This CDR3 has 14 amino acids. With 0 bases removed from V and 4 bases from J, the gap between germline ends came to 12 bases. Germline V gives CDR1 SQVTM, CDR2 ANQGSEA.

This chain joins TRBV19 and TRBJ2-7, with D tentatively TRBD1 (6 bases). V lost 2 bases, J lost 6 bases, and 11 bases lay in between. This CDR3 has 13 amino acids. The germline V gene has CDR1 LNHDA and CDR2 SQIVND (reference sequence). The CDR3 protein is CASSINRVGEQYF. The CDR3 DNA follows: TGTGCCAGTAGTATAAACAGGGTTGGCGAGCAGTACTTC. The variable domain in full, with the rest retrieved from reference TRBV19 and TRBJ2-7, is DGGITQSPKYLFRKEGQNVTLSCEQNLNHDAMYWYRQDPGQGLRLIYYSQIVNDFQKGDIAEGYSVSREKKESFPLTVTSAQKNPTAFYLCASSINRVGEQYFGPGTRLTVT.

This clonotype was observed a few times. V gene TRBV21-1 combines with J gene TRBJ1-2; the table's D gene call, TRBD1, was not cross checked with the DNA. TRBV21-1 is designated a pseudogene. CDR3 length: 16 residues. In nucleotides, the CDR3 is TGTGCCAGCAGCAAAGAGGAGACAGGGGACAACTATGGCTACACCTTC. Translated: CASSKEETGDNYGYTF.